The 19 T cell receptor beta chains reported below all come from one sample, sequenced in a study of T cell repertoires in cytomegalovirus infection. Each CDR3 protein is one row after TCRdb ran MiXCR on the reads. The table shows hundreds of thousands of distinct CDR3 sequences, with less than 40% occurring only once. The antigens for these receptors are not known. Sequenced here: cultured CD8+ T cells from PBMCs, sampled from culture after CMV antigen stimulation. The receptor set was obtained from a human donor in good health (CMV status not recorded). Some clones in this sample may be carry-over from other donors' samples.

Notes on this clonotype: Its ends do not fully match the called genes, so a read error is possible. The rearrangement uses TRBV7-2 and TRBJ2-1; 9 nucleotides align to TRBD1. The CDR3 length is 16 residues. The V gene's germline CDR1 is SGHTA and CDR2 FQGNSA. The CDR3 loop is CVSNEYGTGPPNEQFF. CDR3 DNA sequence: TGTGTCAGCAACGAATACGGGACAGGGCCCCCAAATGAGCAGTTCTTC.

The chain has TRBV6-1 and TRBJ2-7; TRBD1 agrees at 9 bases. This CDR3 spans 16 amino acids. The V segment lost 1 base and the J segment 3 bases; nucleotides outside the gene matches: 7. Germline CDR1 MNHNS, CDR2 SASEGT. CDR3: CASSEVGTGSHYEQYF. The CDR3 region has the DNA TGTGCCAGCAGTGAAGTTGGGACAGGGTCCCACTACGAGCAGTACTTC.

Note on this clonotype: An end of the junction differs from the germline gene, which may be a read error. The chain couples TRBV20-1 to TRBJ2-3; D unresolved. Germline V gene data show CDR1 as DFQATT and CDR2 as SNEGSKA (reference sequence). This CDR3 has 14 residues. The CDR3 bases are TGCAGTGCAAGAGATATAGTGATCACAGATACGCAGTATTTT. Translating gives CSARDIVITDTQYF.

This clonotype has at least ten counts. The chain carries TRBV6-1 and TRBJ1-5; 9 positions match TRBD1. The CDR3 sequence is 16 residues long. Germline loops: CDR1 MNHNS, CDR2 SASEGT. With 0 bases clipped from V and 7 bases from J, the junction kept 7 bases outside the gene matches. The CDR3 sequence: CASSEAGRQGEQPQHF. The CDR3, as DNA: TGTGCCAGCAGTGAAGCGGGGAGACAGGGGGAACAGCCCCAGCATTTT.

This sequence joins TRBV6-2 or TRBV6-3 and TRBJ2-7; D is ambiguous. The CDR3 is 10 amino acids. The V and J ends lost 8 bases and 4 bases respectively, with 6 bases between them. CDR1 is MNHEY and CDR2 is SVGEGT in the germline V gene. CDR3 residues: CASGIYEQYV. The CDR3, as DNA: TGTGCCAGCGGCATTTACGAGCAGTACGTC.

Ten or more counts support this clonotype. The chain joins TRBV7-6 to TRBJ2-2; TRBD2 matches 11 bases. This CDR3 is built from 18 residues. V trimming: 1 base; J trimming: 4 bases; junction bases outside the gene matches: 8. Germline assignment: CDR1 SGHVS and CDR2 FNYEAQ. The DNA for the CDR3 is TGTGCCAGCAGCTTAGTGGCGGGGACTAGCGGATCCACCGGGGAGCTGTTTTTT. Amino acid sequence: CASSLVAGTSGSTGELFF.

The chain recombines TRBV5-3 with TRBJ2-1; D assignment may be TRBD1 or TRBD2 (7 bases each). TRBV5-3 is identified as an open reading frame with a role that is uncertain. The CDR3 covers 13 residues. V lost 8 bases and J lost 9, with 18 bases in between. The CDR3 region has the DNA TGTGCCAGCACCCCAGGGGGGGTACCTGAGCAGTTCTTC. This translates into CASTPGGVPEQFF.

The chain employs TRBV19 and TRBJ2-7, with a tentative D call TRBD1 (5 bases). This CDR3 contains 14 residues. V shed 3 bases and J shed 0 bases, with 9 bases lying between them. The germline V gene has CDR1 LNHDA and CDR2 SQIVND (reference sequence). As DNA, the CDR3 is TGTGCCAGTAGTATCAAGGGGCGCTCCTACGAGCAGTACTTC. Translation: CASSIKGRSYEQYF.

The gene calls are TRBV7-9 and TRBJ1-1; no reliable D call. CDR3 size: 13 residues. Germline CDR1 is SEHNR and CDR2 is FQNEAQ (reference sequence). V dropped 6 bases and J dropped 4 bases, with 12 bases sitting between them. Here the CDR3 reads CASSQDLATEAFF. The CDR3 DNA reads TGTGCCAGCAGTCAGGACCTCGCCACTGAAGCTTTCTTT.

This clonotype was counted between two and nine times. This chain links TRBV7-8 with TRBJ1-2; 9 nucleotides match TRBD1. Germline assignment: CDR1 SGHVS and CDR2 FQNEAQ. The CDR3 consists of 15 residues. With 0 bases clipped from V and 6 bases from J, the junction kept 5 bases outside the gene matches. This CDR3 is CASSLAGTGPHGYTF. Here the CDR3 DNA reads TGTGCCAGCAGCTTAGCTGGGACAGGGCCCCATGGCTACACCTTC.

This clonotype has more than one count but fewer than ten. The CDR3 sequence: CASSLVGEGTNEQFF. DNA of the CDR3: TGTGCCAGCAGCTTAGTGGGGGAGGGGACAAATGAGCAGTTCTTC. The chain is built from TRBV7-8 and TRBJ2-1; D is perhaps TRBD2 (7 bases). V lost 1 base and J 7 bases, leaving 14 bases between the germline ends. CDR1 and CDR2 (germline): SGHVS, FQNEAQ. The CDR3 contains 15 residues. The full variable domain, in which reference TRBV7-8 and TRBJ2-1 provide the parts outside the CDR3, is GAGVSQSPRYKVAKRGQDVALRCDPISGHVSLFWYQQALGQGPEFLTYFQNEAQLDKSGLPSDRFFAERPEGSVSTLKIQRTQQEDSAVYLCASSLVGEGTNEQFFGPGTRLTVL.

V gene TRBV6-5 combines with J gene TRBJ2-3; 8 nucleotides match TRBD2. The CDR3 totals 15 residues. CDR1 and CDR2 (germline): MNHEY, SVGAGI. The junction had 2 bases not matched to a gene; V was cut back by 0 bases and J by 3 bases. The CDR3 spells CASSYSGRETDTQYF. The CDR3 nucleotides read TGTGCCAGCAGTTACTCCGGGAGGGAAACAGATACGCAGTATTTT.

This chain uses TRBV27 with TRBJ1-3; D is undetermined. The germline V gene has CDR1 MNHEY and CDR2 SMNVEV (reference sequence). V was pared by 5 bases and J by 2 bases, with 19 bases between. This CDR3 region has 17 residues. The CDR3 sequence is CASSHRPPGQTGNTIYF. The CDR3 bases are TGTGCCAGCAGTCATCGGCCCCCTGGCCAGACTGGAAACACCATATATTTT.

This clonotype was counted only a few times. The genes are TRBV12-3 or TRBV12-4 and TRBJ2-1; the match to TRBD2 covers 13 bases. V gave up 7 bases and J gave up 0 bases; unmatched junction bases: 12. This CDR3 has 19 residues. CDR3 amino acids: CASTTWSLAGGPSYNEQFF. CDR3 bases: TGTGCCAGCACCACCTGGTCACTAGCGGGGGGGCCCTCCTACAATGAGCAGTTCTTC.

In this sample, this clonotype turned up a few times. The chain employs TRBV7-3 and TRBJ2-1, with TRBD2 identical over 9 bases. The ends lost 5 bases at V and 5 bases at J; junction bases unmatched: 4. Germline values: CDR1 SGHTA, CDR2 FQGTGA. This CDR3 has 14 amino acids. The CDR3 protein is CASSKGLADNEQFF. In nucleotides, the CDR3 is TGTGCCAGCAGCAAGGGACTAGCAGACAATGAGCAGTTCTTC.

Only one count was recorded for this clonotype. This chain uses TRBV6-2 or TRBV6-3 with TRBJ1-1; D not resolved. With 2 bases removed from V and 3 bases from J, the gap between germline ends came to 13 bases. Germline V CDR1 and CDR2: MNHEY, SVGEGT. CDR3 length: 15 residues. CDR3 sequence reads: CASSYPEGGDTEAFF. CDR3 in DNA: TGTGCCAGCAGTTACCCGGAGGGCGGGGACACTGAAGCTTTCTTT.

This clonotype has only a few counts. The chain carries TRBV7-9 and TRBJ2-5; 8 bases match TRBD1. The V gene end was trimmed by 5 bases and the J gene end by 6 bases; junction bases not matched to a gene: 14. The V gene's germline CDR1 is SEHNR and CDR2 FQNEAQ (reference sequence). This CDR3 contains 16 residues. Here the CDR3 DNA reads TGTGCCAGCAGCCTAACCGGACAGGGTGTGGTAAAGACCCAGTACTTC. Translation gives CASSLTGQGVVKTQYF. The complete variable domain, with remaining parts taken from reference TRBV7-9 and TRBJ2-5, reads DTGVSQNPRHKITKRGQNVTFRCDPISEHNRLYWYRQTLGQGPEFLTYFQNEAQLEKSRLLSDRFSAERPKGSFSTLEIQRTEQGDSAMYLCASSLTGQGVVKTQYFGPGTRLLVL.

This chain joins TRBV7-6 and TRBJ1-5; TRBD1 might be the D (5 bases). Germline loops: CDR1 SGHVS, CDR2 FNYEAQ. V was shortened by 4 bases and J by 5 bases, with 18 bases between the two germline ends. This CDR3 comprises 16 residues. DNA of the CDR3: TGTGCCAGCAGCTCCCGGGACGCCGGGCCGCATCAGCCCCAGCATTTT. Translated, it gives CASSSRDAGPHQPQHF.

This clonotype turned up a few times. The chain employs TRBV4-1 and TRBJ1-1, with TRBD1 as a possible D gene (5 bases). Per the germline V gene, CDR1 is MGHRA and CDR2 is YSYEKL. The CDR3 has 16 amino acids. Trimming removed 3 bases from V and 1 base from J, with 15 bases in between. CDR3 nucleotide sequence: TGCGCCAGCAGCCAGACCGAGGGACCGCCGAACACTGAAGCTTTCTTT. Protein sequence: CASSQTEGPPNTEAFF.